The source of this T cell receptor (beta chain) is a study of blood T cell repertoires in COVID-19. Study as a whole: The United States, Italy and Spain were the sources of the acute and convalescent COVID-19 samples. PBMCs, B-cell-depleted T cells, or T cells were the source of the cDNA or gDNA that made up the material.

Trimming left V 4 bases short and J 0 bases short, with 15 bases between. Germline CDR1 LGHNA, CDR2 YNFKEQ. This CDR3 has 16 residues. Profiling relied on immunoSEQ multiplex PCR, and the TCRdb table lists in-frame clones only, not all of them. The data show about 400,000 clones, with 88% seen just once and more than 2% held by the top ten. In assigning cohorts, the study relied on participant-reported clinical history. Sequencing input: PBMCs or T cells enriched from blood (not recorded which). The chain recombines TRBV4-2 with TRBJ1-1; possibly TRBD1 for D (6 bases). This receptor was obtained from a woman between 40 and 55 years old with acute COVID-19. The CDR3, as DNA: TGTGCCAGCAGCCCGTCTTCAACAGGGTTGAACACTGAAGCTTTCTTT. It encodes CASSPSSTGLNTEAFF.